This TCR beta chain was obtained from a study of T cell repertoires in cytomegalovirus infection. Study context: CMV infection together with matching HLA type was indicated by public TCR beta signatures. Overall study findings and caveats: In two of eight donors, the top clonotype was HLA-C-restricted CMV-specific. Summed frequency of shared TCR beta families picked out CMV carriers who also had the relevant HLA.

Using its own MiXCR run on the reads, TCRdb lists one record per CDR3 protein. Of about 460,000 distinct CDR3 sequences listed, about 11% are singletons. The table lists this clonotype with many counts. Its antigen remains unidentified. The source of this sequence is a human donor in good health (CMV status not recorded). Some clones in this sample may be carry-over from other donors' samples. The sample comprised PBMCs.

The CDR3: CASSQQVGGQPQHF. The CDR3, as DNA: TGTGCCAGCAGCCAACAGGTAGGGGGCCAGCCCCAGCATTTT. V and J are TRBV12-3 or TRBV12-4 and TRBJ1-5; 7 bases fit TRBD1. The CDR3 is made up of 14 amino acids. J was trimmed by 7 bases and V by 6 bases; bases with no gene match: 9.